The sequence of this T cell receptor (beta chain) was determined in a study of OX40 agonist ivuxolimab in advanced cancers. Turning to the study itself: Across the patients, intravenous ivuxolimab was delivered every 2 weeks at 0.01 to 10 mg/kg.

Peripheral blood came from all dose cohorts at three timepoints. CDR3 length: 14 amino acids. Germline V gene sequence: CDR1 SNHLY, CDR2 FYNNEI. The ends lost 5 bases at V and 2 bases at J; junction bases unmatched: 2. The table came from immunoSEQ multiplex PCR; TCRdb's copy has only in-frame clones and leaves some out. Of around 40,000 clones in the sample, about 90% are singletons; the top ten hold around 3.4%. This rearrangement joins TRBV2 to TRBJ2-5; TRBD1 matches 10 bases. The receptor comes from an adult with an advanced solid tumor such as melanoma, head and neck, liver or kidney cancer. The material was CD4+ or CD8+ T cells sorted from blood, obtained in a trial of the OX40 agonist ivuxolimab. The CDR3 sequence: CASSWDRGQETQYF. In DNA, the CDR3 is TGTGCCAGCAGTTGGGACAGGGGTCAAGAGACCCAGTACTTC.